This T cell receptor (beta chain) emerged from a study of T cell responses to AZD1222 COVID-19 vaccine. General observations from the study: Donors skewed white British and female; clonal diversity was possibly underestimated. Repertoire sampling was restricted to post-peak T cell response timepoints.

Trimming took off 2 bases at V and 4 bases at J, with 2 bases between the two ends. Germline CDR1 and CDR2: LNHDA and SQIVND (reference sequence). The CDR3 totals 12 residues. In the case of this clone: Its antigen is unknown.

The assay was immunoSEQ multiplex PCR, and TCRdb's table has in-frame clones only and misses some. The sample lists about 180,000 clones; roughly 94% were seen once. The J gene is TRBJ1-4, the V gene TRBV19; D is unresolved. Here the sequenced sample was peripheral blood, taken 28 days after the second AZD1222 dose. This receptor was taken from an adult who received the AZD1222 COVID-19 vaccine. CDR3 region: CASSILNEKLFF. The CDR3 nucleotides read TGTGCCAGTAGTATACTTAATGAAAAACTGTTTTTT.